The rows below give T cell receptor beta chains drawn from one sample of a study of OX40 agonist ivuxolimab in advanced cancers. Using immunoSEQ multiplex PCR, the repertoire was profiled, and TCRdb retains in-frame clones only, with some absent. The sample has roughly 48,000 clones, roughly 80% seen once. Sequenced here: CD4+ or CD8+ T cells sorted from blood, sampled in a trial of the OX40 agonist ivuxolimab. The receptor source for this set is an adult with an advanced solid tumor such as melanoma, head and neck, liver or kidney cancer. CDR3s include the opening cysteine and the closing phenylalanine or tryptophan. D genes are given only for firm matches. A row's size may be missing; if present it is once, few, many or a size class.

d_gene: NA; abundance: NA; j_gene: TRBJ2-7; v_gene: TRBV25-1; CDR3aa: CASSEPLGRGYEQYF; CDR3nt: TGTGCCAGCAGTGAACCTCTCGGCAGGGGCTACGAGCAGTACTTC
d_gene: TRBD2; abundance: NA; j_gene: TRBJ2-4; v_gene: TRBV18; CDR3aa: CASSPPSGRARDF; CDR3nt: TGTGCCAGCTCACCACCTAGCGGGAGGGCTCGGGACTTC
d_gene: NA; abundance: NA; j_gene: TRBJ1-5; v_gene: TRBV19; CDR3aa: CASIDRNRNQPQHF; CDR3nt: TGTGCCAGTATCGACAGGAATCGCAATCAGCCCCAGCATTTT
d_gene: TRBD1; abundance: NA; j_gene: TRBJ2-4; v_gene: TRBV19; CDR3aa: CASSRGDRGTNIQYF; CDR3nt: TGTGCCAGTAGTCGAGGGGACAGGGGAACAAACATTCAGTACTTC
d_gene: TRBD1; abundance: NA; j_gene: TRBJ2-6; v_gene: TRBV27; CDR3aa: CASSPDRTGGANVLTF; CDR3nt: TGTGCCAGCAGCCCCGACAGGACAGGTGGGGCCAACGTCCTGACTTTC
d_gene: NA; abundance: few; j_gene: TRBJ1-2; v_gene: TRBV4-2; CDR3aa: CASSRDTEANYGYTF; CDR3nt: TGTGCCAGCAGCCGCGACACGGAAGCTAACTATGGCTACACCTTC
d_gene: TRBD1; abundance: NA; j_gene: TRBJ2-3; v_gene: TRBV29-1; CDR3aa: CSVNPWTGSTDTQYF; CDR3nt: TGCAGCGTCAACCCTTGGACAGGGAGCACAGATACGCAGTATTTT
d_gene: TRBD2; abundance: NA; j_gene: TRBJ2-3; v_gene: TRBV7-9; CDR3aa: CASSFRTSGITDTQYF; CDR3nt: TGTGCCAGCAGCTTTAGGACTAGCGGAATCACAGATACGCAGTATTTT
d_gene: TRBD1; abundance: NA; j_gene: TRBJ1-1; v_gene: TRBV7-8; CDR3aa: CASSFRTGDTEAFF; CDR3nt: TGTGCCAGCAGTTTTAGGACAGGGGACACTGAAGCTTTCTTT
d_gene: TRBD1; abundance: NA; j_gene: TRBJ2-5; v_gene: TRBV14; CDR3aa: CASSHRQGVQETQYF; CDR3nt: TGTGCCAGCAGCCATAGACAGGGGGTGCAAGAGACCCAGTACTTC
d_gene: NA; abundance: few; j_gene: TRBJ2-2; v_gene: TRBV7-3; CDR3aa: CASSLNVASGELFF; CDR3nt: TGTGCCAGCAGCTTAAACGTCGCGTCCGGGGAGCTGTTTTTT
d_gene: NA; abundance: NA; j_gene: TRBJ2-3; v_gene: TRBV15; CDR3aa: CATSKEGAGTDTQYF; CDR3nt: TGTGCCACCAGCAAGGAGGGGGCCGGCACAGATACGCAGTATTTT
d_gene: TRBD1; abundance: NA; j_gene: TRBJ1-5; v_gene: TRBV28; CDR3aa: CASSLGTGSQPQHF; CDR3nt: TGTGCCAGCAGTTTAGGGACAGGGAGTCAGCCCCAGCATTTT
d_gene: NA; abundance: NA; j_gene: TRBJ2-1; v_gene: TRBV28; CDR3aa: CASSLPASYNEQFF; CDR3nt: TGTGCCAGCAGTTTACCAGCTTCCTACAATGAGCAGTTCTTC
d_gene: NA; abundance: few; j_gene: TRBJ1-6; v_gene: TRBV7-9; CDR3aa: CASSPIPGGSLFPLHF; CDR3nt: TGTGCCAGCAGCCCAATACCAGGAGGGTCCCTTTTCCCCCTCCACTTT
d_gene: NA; abundance: once; j_gene: TRBJ1-1; v_gene: TRBV30; CDR3aa: CAWRPDGLMAEAFF; CDR3nt: TGTGCCTGGAGACCGGATGGGTTGATGGCTGAAGCTTTCTTT
d_gene: NA; abundance: NA; j_gene: TRBJ1-1; v_gene: TRBV5-6; CDR3aa: CASSTWGGMNTEAFF; CDR3nt: TGTGCCAGCAGCACTTGGGGGGGTATGAACACTGAAGCTTTCTTT
d_gene: TRBD1; abundance: NA; j_gene: TRBJ2-3; v_gene: TRBV5-4; CDR3aa: CASSLGTGGKTDTQYF; CDR3nt: TGTGCCAGCAGCTTGGGGACAGGGGGCAAAACAGATACGCAGTATTTT
d_gene: NA; abundance: once; j_gene: TRBJ2-1; v_gene: TRBV5-5; CDR3aa: CASTLDSLSQFF; CDR3nt: TGTGCCAGCACCTTAGACAGTCTTTCCCAGTTCTTC
d_gene: NA; abundance: NA; j_gene: TRBJ1-2; v_gene: TRBV19; CDR3aa: CASSTPENRANGYTF; CDR3nt: TGTGCCAGTAGTACCCCCGAAAACAGGGCCAATGGCTACACCTTC
d_gene: TRBD2; abundance: NA; j_gene: TRBJ2-1; v_gene: TRBV28; CDR3aa: CASSSNRDYYNEQFF; CDR3nt: TGTGCCAGCAGTTCCAACCGGGACTACTACAATGAGCAGTTCTTC
d_gene: NA; abundance: NA; j_gene: TRBJ2-3; v_gene: TRBV27; CDR3aa: CASSLLGDTDTQYF; CDR3nt: TGTGCCAGCAGTTTATTAGGGGACACAGATACGCAGTATTTT
d_gene: NA; abundance: NA; j_gene: TRBJ1-5; v_gene: TRBV5-8; CDR3aa: CASSLAQGKVGQPQHF; CDR3nt: TGTGCCAGCAGCTTGGCCCAGGGTAAGGTAGGGCAGCCCCAGCATTTT
d_gene: TRBD1; abundance: NA; j_gene: TRBJ1-5; v_gene: TRBV5-5; CDR3aa: CASSLTGGDSNQPQHF; CDR3nt: TGTGCCAGCAGCTTGACAGGGGGCGATAGCAATCAGCCCCAGCATTTT
d_gene: NA; abundance: NA; j_gene: TRBJ2-7; v_gene: TRBV6-1; CDR3aa: CAITRTDSLPYEQYF; CDR3nt: TGTGCCATTACAAGGACGGATTCTTTACCCTACGAGCAGTACTTC
d_gene: NA; abundance: NA; j_gene: TRBJ2-2; v_gene: TRBV28; CDR3aa: CASSLSGHSRGGELFF; CDR3nt: TGTGCCAGCAGTTTATCCGGTCACTCTAGGGGCGGGGAGCTGTTTTTT
d_gene: NA; abundance: NA; j_gene: TRBJ2-3; v_gene: TRBV20-1; CDR3aa: CSATITDTQYF; CDR3nt: TGCAGTGCTACTATCACAGATACGCAGTATTTT
d_gene: NA; abundance: NA; j_gene: TRBJ1-5; v_gene: TRBV7-2; CDR3aa: CASSATPRGNQPQHF; CDR3nt: TGTGCCAGCAGCGCGACCCCGAGGGGCAATCAGCCCCAGCATTTT
d_gene: NA; abundance: NA; j_gene: TRBJ1-5; v_gene: TRBV30; CDR3aa: CAWSLDTNQPQHF; CDR3nt: TGTGCCTGGAGTCTCGACACCAATCAGCCCCAGCATTTT
d_gene: NA; abundance: once; j_gene: TRBJ1-5; v_gene: TRBV18; CDR3aa: CASSPLGGSNQPQHF; CDR3nt: TGTGCCAGCTCACCCCTAGGGGGGAGCAATCAGCCCCAGCATTTT
d_gene: TRBD1; abundance: NA; j_gene: TRBJ2-5; v_gene: TRBV2; CDR3aa: CASSGGQGVRGETQYF; CDR3nt: TGTGCCAGCAGTGGAGGACAGGGGGTAAGAGGAGAGACCCAGTACTTC
d_gene: NA; abundance: NA; j_gene: TRBJ2-7; v_gene: TRBV7-9; CDR3aa: CASSFPLTGGYEQYF; CDR3nt: TGTGCCAGCAGCTTCCCTTTGACAGGCGGCTACGAGCAGTACTTC
d_gene: TRBD1; abundance: few; j_gene: TRBJ1-2; v_gene: TRBV5-1; CDR3aa: CASSPWTGGNYGYTF; CDR3nt: TGCGCCAGCAGCCCGTGGACAGGGGGAAACTATGGCTACACCTTC
d_gene: NA; abundance: NA; j_gene: TRBJ1-1; v_gene: TRBV20-1; CDR3aa: CSAAGGFEAFF; CDR3nt: TGCAGTGCTGCGGGGGGGTTTGAAGCTTTCTTT
d_gene: NA; abundance: NA; j_gene: TRBJ1-2; v_gene: TRBV28; CDR3aa: CASSLPGGAYTF; CDR3nt: TGTGCCAGCAGTTTACCGGGGGGCGCCTACACCTTC
d_gene: NA; abundance: NA; j_gene: TRBJ2-7; v_gene: TRBV11-2; CDR3aa: CASSLDPGDLYEQYF; CDR3nt: TGTGCCAGCAGCTTAGATCCGGGAGACTTATACGAGCAGTACTTC
d_gene: TRBD1; abundance: NA; j_gene: TRBJ2-5; v_gene: TRBV5-1; CDR3aa: CASRHDRGAETQYF; CDR3nt: TGCGCCAGCAGACATGACAGGGGAGCAGAGACCCAGTACTTC
d_gene: TRBD1; abundance: NA; j_gene: TRBJ1-3; v_gene: TRBV5-4; CDR3aa: CASSLPSAPGGRSSGNTIYF; CDR3nt: TGTGCCAGCAGCTTGCCATCGGCGCCAGGGGGCCGATCCTCTGGAAACACCATATATTTT
d_gene: NA; abundance: NA; j_gene: TRBJ1-1; v_gene: TRBV5-6; CDR3aa: CASSAGVNTEAFF; CDR3nt: TGTGCCAGCAGCGCGGGGGTGAACACTGAAGCTTTCTTT
d_gene: NA; abundance: NA; j_gene: TRBJ2-1; v_gene: TRBV28; CDR3aa: CASSGAVATSYNEQFF; CDR3nt: TGTGCCAGCAGCGGCGCGGTGGCCACCTCCTACAATGAGCAGTTCTTC
d_gene: NA; abundance: NA; j_gene: TRBJ1-6; v_gene: TRBV5-5; CDR3aa: CASSLLAGRTSDSPLHF; CDR3nt: TGTGCCAGCAGCTTGTTAGCAGGTCGAACTTCGGATTCACCCCTCCACTTT
d_gene: TRBD1; abundance: NA; j_gene: TRBJ1-4; v_gene: TRBV5-1; CDR3aa: CASSLRQGIGTNEKLFF; CDR3nt: TGCGCCAGCAGCTTGAGACAGGGGATCGGAACTAATGAAAAACTGTTTTTT
d_gene: NA; abundance: NA; j_gene: TRBJ1-6; v_gene: TRBV18; CDR3aa: CASSPPQQARNSPLHF; CDR3nt: TGTGCCAGCTCACCCCCCCAACAGGCTAGAAATTCACCCCTCCACTTT
d_gene: NA; abundance: NA; j_gene: TRBJ1-2; v_gene: TRBV28; CDR3aa: CASSMVGRNYGYTF; CDR3nt: TGTGCCAGCAGCATGGTCGGCCGAAACTATGGCTACACCTTC
d_gene: NA; abundance: NA; j_gene: TRBJ2-5; v_gene: TRBV7-2; CDR3aa: CASSVTEAQYF; CDR3nt: TGTGCCAGCAGCGTGACAGAGGCCCAGTACTTC
d_gene: NA; abundance: NA; j_gene: TRBJ1-3; v_gene: TRBV5-1; CDR3aa: CASSLQLASDSGNTIYF; CDR3nt: TGCGCCAGCAGTCTCCAACTGGCCTCCGACTCTGGAAACACCATATATTTT
d_gene: NA; abundance: once; j_gene: TRBJ2-7; v_gene: TRBV6-5; CDR3aa: CASSYLGSYEQYF; CDR3nt: TGTGCCAGCAGTTACTTGGGGTCCTACGAGCAGTACTTC
d_gene: NA; abundance: NA; j_gene: TRBJ2-1; v_gene: TRBV7-6; CDR3aa: CASSLMGSPRLNEQFF; CDR3nt: TGTGCCAGCAGCTTAATGGGCAGCCCCCGACTGAATGAGCAGTTCTTC
d_gene: TRBD2; abundance: NA; j_gene: TRBJ2-7; v_gene: TRBV28; CDR3aa: CASKLAGGYYEQYF; CDR3nt: TGTGCCAGCAAACTAGCGGGGGGGTACTACGAGCAGTACTTC
d_gene: NA; abundance: medium-sized; j_gene: TRBJ1-2; v_gene: TRBV6-1; CDR3aa: CASRTDRINYGYTF; CDR3nt: TGTGCCAGCAGAACTGACAGGATTAACTATGGCTACACCTTC
d_gene: TRBD2; abundance: NA; j_gene: TRBJ2-1; v_gene: TRBV18; CDR3aa: CASSPASGGNEQFF; CDR3nt: TGTGCCAGCTCACCAGCCTCGGGGGGCAATGAGCAGTTCTTC
d_gene: NA; abundance: once; j_gene: TRBJ2-3; v_gene: TRBV6-1; CDR3aa: CASSGGGGGANTQYF; CDR3nt: TGTGCCAGCAGTGGGGGGGGAGGGGGCGCGAATACGCAGTATTTT